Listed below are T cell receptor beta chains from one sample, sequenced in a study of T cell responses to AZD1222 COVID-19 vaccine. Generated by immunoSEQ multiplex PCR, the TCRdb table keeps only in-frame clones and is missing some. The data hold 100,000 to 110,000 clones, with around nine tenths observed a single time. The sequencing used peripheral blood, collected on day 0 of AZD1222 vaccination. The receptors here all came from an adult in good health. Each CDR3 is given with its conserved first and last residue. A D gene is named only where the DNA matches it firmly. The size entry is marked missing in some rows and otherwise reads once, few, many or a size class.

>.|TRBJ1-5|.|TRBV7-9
CASSGGTESQHF
TGTGCCAGCAGCGGCGGGACCGAGTCCCAGCATTTT
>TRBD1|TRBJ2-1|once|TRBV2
CASNIQGSSYNEQFF
TGTGCCAGCAATATACAGGGGTCCTCCTACAATGAGCAGTTCTTC
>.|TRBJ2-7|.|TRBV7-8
CASSPGTWGTYEQYF
TGTGCCAGCAGCCCGGGGACATGGGGAACGTACGAGCAGTACTTC
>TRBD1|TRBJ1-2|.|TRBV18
CASSPGQESGYTF
TGTGCCAGCTCACCGGGACAGGAAAGTGGCTACACCTTC
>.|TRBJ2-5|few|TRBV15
CATSRVGFQETQYF
TGTGCCACCAGCAGAGTGGGATTTCAAGAGACCCAGTACTTC
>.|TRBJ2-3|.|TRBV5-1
CASGPGKGTDTQYF
TGCGCCAGCGGGCCAGGGAAGGGCACAGATACGCAGTATTTT
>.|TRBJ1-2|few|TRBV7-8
CASTPLAGADYGYTF
TGTGCCAGCACCCCCCTCGCAGGGGCGGACTATGGCTACACCTTC
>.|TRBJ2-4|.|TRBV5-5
CASSLARDRDIQYF
TGTGCCAGCAGCTTGGCCCGGGATCGGGACATTCAGTACTTC
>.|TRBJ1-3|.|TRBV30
CAWSAGHYSGNTIYF
TGTGCCTGGAGCGCGGGACACTACTCTGGAAACACCATATATTTT
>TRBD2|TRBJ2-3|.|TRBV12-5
CASGLRLAGEKRRITDTQYF
TGTGCTAGTGGTCTAAGACTAGCGGGGGAGAAGCGAAGAATCACAGATACGCAGTATTTT
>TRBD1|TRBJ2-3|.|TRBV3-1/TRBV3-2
CASTRQGSADTQYF
TGTGCCAGCACCCGACAGGGAAGCGCAGATACGCAGTATTTT
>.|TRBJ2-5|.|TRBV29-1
CSVVFNLEETQYF
TGCAGCGTTGTATTCAATTTGGAGGAGACCCAGTACTTC
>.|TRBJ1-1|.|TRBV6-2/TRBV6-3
CASSLHLVLEAFF
TGTGCCAGCAGCCTCCATTTGGTTCTTGAAGCTTTCTTT
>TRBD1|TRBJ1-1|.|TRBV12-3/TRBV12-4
CASSTGEPPEAFF
TGTGCCAGCAGTACAGGGGAACCCCCTGAAGCTTTCTTT
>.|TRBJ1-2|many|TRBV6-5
CASNVGSLPYGYTF
TGTGCCAGCAACGTGGGCAGCCTCCCTTATGGCTACACCTTC
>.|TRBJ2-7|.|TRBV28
CASSKGGDPSEQYF
TGTGCCAGTAGTAAGGGTGGGGATCCCTCCGAGCAGTACTTC
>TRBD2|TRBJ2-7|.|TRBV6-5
CASRTSGRGEQYF
TGTGCCAGCAGGACTAGCGGGAGGGGCGAGCAGTACTTC
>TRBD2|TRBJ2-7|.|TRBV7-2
CASSPAGGSYEQYF
TGTGCCAGCAGCCCAGCGGGAGGCTCCTACGAGCAGTACTTC
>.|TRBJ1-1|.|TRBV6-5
CASSLSPGDFYEAFF
TGTGCCAGCAGTCTATCCCCCGGGGATTTTTATGAAGCTTTCTTT